What follows describes a single TCR beta chain. The antigen is undetermined. The sample originates from a study of T-cell memory formation after mild COVID-19. Barcoded TCR alpha and TCR beta cDNA libraries with UMIs came from 5'RACE using constant-segment primers. Using its own MiXCR run on the 5' RACE reads, TCRdb lists one record per CDR3 protein. Among 300,000 to 400,000 distinct CDR3 sequences, around 30% were seen once, and the ten largest hold 13%. The CDR3 contains 16 residues. The ends were cut back, 6 bases at V and 0 bases at J, with 18 bases in the middle. Germline CDR1 ENHRY, CDR2 SYGVKD. Study-wide results and caveats: Largely, contracting CD4+ clones fell within CM and EM, and contracting CD8+ clones within EMRA. Some clones that responded were present in memory (sampled pre-infection), which suggests cross-reactive memory joined.

The receptor comes from an adult woman who had mild COVID-19 (a few samples of this study predate the infection). Cell type and time point are not known. The chain is built from TRBV10-3 and TRBJ2-7; D tentatively reads TRBD1 or TRBD2 (5 bases each). The specimen sequenced was PBMCs or a T cell subset sorted from them (not recorded which). CDR3 DNA sequence: TGTGCCATCAGCACCTTCGGGACCGCTTCCTCCTACGAGCAGTACTTC. This codes for CAISTFGTASSYEQYF.